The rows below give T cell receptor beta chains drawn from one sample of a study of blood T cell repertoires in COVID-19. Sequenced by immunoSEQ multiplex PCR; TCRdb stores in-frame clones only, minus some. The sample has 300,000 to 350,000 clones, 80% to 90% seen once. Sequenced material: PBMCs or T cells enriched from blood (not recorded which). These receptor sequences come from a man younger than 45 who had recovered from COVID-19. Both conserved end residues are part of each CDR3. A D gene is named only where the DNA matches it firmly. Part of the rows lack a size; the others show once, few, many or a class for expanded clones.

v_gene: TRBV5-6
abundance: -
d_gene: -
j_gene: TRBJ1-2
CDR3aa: CASSRTIEGGYTF
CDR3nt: TGTGCCAGCAGCCGGACAATTGAAGGCGGCTACACCTTC

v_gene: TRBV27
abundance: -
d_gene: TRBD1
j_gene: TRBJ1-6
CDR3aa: CASSLGTGLSPLHF
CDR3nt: TGTGCCAGCAGTTTAGGGACAGGGCTATCACCCCTCCACTTT

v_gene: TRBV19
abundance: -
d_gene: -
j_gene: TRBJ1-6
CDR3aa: CASSSRGSPLHF
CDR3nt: TGTGCCAGTAGTTCCAGGGGCTCACCCCTCCACTTT

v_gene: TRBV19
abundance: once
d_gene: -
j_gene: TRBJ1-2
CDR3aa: CASSIGGSYGYTF
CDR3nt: TGTGCCAGTAGTATAGGAGGCTCTTATGGCTACACCTTC

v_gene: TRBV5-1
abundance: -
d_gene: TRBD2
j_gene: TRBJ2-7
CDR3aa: CASSLTSGLYEQYF
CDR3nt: TGCGCCAGCAGCTTAACTAGCGGGCTCTACGAGCAGTACTTC

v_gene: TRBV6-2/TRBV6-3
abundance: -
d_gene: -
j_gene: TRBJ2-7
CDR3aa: CASSYPGHSYEQYF
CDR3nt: TGTGCCAGCAGTTACCCTGGACACTCCTACGAGCAGTACTTC

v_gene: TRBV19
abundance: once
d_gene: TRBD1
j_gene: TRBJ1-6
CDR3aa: CASRGQGRNNSPLHF
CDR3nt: TGTGCCAGTAGGGGACAGGGGCGGAATAATTCACCCCTCCACTTT

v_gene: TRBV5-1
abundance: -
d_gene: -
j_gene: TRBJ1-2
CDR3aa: CASSLVSGDGYTF
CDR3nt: TGCGCCAGCAGCTTGGTATCGGGGGACGGCTACACCTTC

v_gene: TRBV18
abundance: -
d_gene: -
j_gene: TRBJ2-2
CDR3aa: CASSPPEGVRTGELFF
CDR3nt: TGTGCCAGCTCACCACCTGAGGGGGTTCGCACCGGGGAGCTGTTTTTT

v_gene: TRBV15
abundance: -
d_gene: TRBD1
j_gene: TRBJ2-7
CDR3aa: CATSKRAGQGDHEQYF
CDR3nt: TGTGCCACCAGCAAGCGCGCGGGACAGGGGGACCACGAGCAGTACTTC

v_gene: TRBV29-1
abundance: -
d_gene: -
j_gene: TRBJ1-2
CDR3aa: CSVERDRDGYTF
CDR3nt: TGCAGCGTTGAACGGGATAGAGATGGCTACACCTTC

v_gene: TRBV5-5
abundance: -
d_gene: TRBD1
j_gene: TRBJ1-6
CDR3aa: CASRPGGSGLFGNSPLHF
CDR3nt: TGTGCCAGCAGGCCAGGGGGCTCGGGGTTATTTGGCAATTCACCCCTCCACTTT

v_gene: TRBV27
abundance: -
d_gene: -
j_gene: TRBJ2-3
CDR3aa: CASSGESNTQYF
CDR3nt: TGTGCCAGCTCGGGGGAAAGTAATACGCAGTATTTT

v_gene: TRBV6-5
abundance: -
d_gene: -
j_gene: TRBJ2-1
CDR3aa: CASRRTVYNEQFF
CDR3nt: TGTGCCAGCAGGCGGACAGTTTACAATGAGCAGTTCTTC

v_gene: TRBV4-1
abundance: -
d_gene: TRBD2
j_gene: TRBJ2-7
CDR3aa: CASSPGGVREQYF
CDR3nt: TGCGCCAGCAGCCCGGGGGGTGTGAGAGAGCAGTACTTC

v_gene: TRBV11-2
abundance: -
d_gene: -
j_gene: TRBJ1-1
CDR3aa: CASSEWRENTEAFF
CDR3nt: TGTGCCAGCAGCGAGTGGCGGGAGAACACTGAAGCTTTCTTT

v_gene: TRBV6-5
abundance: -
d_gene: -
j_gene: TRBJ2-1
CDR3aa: CASGESGGPSNEQFF
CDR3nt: TGTGCCAGCGGCGAGTCGGGGGGCCCGAGTAATGAGCAGTTCTTC

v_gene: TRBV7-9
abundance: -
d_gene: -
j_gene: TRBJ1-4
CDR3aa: CASSPGSDSPNEKLFF
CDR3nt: TGTGCCAGCAGCCCCGGGTCGGACAGCCCCAATGAAAAACTGTTTTTT

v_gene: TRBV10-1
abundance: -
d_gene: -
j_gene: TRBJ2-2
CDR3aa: CASRAVAGELFF
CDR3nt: TGCGCCAGCAGGGCCGTTGCCGGGGAGCTGTTTTTT

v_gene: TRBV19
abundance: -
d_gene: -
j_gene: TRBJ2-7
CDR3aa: CASSITSSYEQYF
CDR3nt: TGTGCCAGTAGTATTACAAGCTCCTACGAGCAGTACTTC

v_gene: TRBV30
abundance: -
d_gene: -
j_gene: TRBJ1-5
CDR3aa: CAGVRPGTLNQPQHF
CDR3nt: TGTGCCGGGGTCCGGCCGGGGACATTAAATCAGCCCCAGCATTTT

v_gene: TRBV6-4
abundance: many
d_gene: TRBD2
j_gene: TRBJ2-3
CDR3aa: CASSEGSGGQDTQYF
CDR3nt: TGTGCCAGCAGTGAGGGTAGCGGGGGACAAGATACGCAGTATTTT

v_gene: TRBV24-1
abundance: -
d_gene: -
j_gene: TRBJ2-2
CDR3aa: CATSDGQIWELFF
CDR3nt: TGTGCCACCAGTGATGGACAGATTTGGGAGCTGTTTTTT

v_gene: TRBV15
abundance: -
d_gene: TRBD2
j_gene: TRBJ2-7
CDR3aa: CATSATSGTYEQYF
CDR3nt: TGTGCCACCAGCGCAACTAGCGGAACCTACGAGCAGTACTTC

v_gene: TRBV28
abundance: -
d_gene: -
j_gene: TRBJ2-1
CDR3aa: CASSLSRNNEQFF
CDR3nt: TGTGCCAGCAGTTTATCCAGGAACAATGAGCAGTTCTTC

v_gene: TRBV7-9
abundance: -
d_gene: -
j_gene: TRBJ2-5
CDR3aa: CASRPGLGGETQYF
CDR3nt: TGTGCCAGCAGGCCAGGGCTGGGCGGAGAGACCCAGTACTTC

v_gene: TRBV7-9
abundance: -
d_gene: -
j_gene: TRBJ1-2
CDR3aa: CASSVGVSYTF
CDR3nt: TGTGCCAGCAGTGTCGGGGTTAGCTACACCTTC

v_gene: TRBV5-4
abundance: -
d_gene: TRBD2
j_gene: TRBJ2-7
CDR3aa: CASSLGQRGGREQYF
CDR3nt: TGTGCCAGCAGCTTGGGGCAGCGGGGGGGCCGTGAGCAGTACTTC

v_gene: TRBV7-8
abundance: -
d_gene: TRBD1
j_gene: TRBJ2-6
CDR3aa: CASSSPRDSAYSGANVLTF
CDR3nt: TGTGCCAGCAGCTCCCCCCGGGACAGTGCCTACTCTGGGGCCAACGTCCTGACTTTC

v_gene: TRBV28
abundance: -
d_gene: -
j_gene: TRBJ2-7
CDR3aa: CASSSGSSYEQYF
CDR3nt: TGTGCCAGCAGTTCCGGGTCCTCCTACGAGCAGTACTTC

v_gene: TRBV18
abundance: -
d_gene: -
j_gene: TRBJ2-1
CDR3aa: CASSPLAQNEQFF
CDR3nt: TGTGCCAGCTCACCTCTAGCTCAGAATGAGCAGTTCTTC

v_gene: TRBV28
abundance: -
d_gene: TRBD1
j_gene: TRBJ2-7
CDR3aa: CASSSSGTGNEQYF
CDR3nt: TGTGCCAGCAGTTCTTCCGGGACAGGGAACGAGCAGTACTTC

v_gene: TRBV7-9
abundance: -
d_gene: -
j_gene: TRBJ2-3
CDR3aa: CASSPGESGDTQYF
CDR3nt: TGTGCCAGCAGCCCCGGGGAGTCGGGAGATACGCAGTATTTT

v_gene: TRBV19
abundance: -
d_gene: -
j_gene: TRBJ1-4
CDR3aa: CATDDRFNEKLFF
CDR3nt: TGTGCCACAGACGACAGGTTTAATGAAAAACTGTTTTTT

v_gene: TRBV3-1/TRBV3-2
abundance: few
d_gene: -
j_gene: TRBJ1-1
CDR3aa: CASSQELGARKAFF
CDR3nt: TGTGCCAGCAGCCAAGAGTTGGGGGCCCGAAAAGCTTTCTTT

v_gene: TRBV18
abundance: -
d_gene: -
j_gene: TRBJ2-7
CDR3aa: CASSPTSGLDEQYF
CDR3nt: TGTGCCAGCTCACCCACGAGCGGGTTAGACGAGCAGTACTTC

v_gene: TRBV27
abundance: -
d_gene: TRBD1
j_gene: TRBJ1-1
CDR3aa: CASSLQEGAGTEAFF
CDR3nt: TGTGCCAGCAGTTTGCAGGAGGGGGCCGGGACTGAAGCTTTCTTT

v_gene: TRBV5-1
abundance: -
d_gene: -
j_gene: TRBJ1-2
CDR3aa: CASSDWEQGSGYTF
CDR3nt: TGCGCCAGCAGCGATTGGGAACAGGGCTCTGGCTACACCTTC

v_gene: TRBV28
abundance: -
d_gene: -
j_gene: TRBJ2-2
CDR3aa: CASSPGIGVQDYTGELFF
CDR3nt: TGTGCCAGCAGTCCCGGTATAGGAGTTCAAGATTACACCGGGGAGCTGTTTTTT

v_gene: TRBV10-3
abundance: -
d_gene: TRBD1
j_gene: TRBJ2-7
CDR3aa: CAISESPGTGNSYEQYF
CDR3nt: TGTGCCATCAGTGAGTCCCCCGGGACAGGGAACTCCTACGAGCAGTACTTC

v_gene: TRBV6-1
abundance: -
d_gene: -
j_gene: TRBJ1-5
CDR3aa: CASSEPYTGLRSNQPQHF
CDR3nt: TGTGCCAGCAGTGAGCCTTACACAGGGTTAAGAAGCAATCAGCCCCAGCATTTT

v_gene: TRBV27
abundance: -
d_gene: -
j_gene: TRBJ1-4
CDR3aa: CASSLLQGTIDEKLFF
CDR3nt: TGTGCCAGCAGTTTACTTCAGGGGACGATTGATGAAAAACTGTTTTTT

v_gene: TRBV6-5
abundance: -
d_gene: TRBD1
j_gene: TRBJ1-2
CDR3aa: CASSGTGHGYTF
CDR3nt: TGTGCCAGCAGCGGGACAGGGCATGGCTACACCTTC

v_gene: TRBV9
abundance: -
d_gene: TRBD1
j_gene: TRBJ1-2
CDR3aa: CASSVSAGTGEGYTF
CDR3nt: TGTGCCAGCAGCGTGAGCGCCGGGACAGGGGAAGGCTACACCTTC

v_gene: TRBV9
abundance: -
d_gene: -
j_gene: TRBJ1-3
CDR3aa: CASSGRVLNTIYF
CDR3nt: TGTGCCAGCAGCGGCAGGGTCCTAAACACCATATATTTT

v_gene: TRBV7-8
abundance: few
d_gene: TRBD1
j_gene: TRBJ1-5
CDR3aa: CASSQTTGMPQPQHF
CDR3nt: TGTGCCAGCAGCCAAACGACAGGGATGCCTCAGCCCCAGCATTTT

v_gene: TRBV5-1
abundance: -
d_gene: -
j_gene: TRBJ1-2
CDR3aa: CASSLGQVMDGYTF
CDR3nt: TGCGCCAGCAGCTTGGGACAGGTAATGGATGGCTACACCTTC

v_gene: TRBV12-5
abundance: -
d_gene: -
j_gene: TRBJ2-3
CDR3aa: CASAPGVDITDTQYF
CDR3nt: TGTGCTAGTGCCCCTGGTGTAGATATTACAGATACGCAGTATTTT

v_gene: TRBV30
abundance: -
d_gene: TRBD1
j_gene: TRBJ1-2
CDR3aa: CAWRLRDRGGGYTF
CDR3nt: TGTGCCTGGAGACTGCGGGACAGGGGGGGCGGCTACACCTTC

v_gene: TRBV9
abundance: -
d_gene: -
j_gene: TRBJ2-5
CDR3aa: CASSEGPGEQETQYF
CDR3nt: TGTGCCAGCAGCGAGGGACCGGGGGAACAAGAGACCCAGTACTTC

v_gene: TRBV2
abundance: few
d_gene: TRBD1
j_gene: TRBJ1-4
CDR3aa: CARSSDRARNEKLFF
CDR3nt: TGTGCCAGATCCTCGGACAGGGCGCGTAATGAAAAACTGTTTTTT

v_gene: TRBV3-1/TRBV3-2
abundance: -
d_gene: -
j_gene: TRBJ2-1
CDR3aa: CASSPYHNEQFF
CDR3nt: TGTGCCAGCAGCCCTTATCACAATGAGCAGTTCTTC

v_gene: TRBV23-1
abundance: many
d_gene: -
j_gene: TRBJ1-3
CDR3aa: CASSQLQGKSWNTIYF
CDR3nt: TGCGCCAGCAGTCAACTACAGGGAAAAAGTTGGAACACCATATATTTT

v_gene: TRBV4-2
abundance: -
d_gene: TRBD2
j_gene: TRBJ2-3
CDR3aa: CASSQKAGLSTDTQYF
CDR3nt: TGTGCCAGCAGCCAAAAAGCGGGACTTAGCACAGATACGCAGTATTTT

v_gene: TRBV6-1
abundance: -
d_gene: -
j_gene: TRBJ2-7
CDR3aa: CASSDIQDAYEQYF
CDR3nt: TGTGCCAGCAGTGACATACAGGACGCCTACGAGCAGTACTTC

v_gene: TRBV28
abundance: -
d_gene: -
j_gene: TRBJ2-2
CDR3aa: CASSSFLTGELFF
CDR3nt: TGTGCCAGCAGCTCTTTCCTTACCGGGGAGCTGTTTTTT

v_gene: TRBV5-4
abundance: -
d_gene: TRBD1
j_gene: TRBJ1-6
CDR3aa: CASSSGTGNSPLHF
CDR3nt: TGTGCCAGCAGCTCCGGGACAGGGAATTCACCCCTCCACTTT

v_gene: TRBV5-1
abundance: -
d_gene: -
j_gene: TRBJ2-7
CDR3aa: CASSLWRADGEQYF
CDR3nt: TGCGCCAGCAGCTTGTGGAGGGCCGACGGCGAGCAGTACTTC

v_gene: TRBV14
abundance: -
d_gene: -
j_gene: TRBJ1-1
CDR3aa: CASSQVSHTEAFF
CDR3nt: TGTGCCAGCAGCCAAGTCTCCCACACTGAAGCTTTCTTT

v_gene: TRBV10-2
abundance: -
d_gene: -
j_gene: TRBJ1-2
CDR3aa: CASSAQTGHYGYTF
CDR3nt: TGCGCCAGCAGTGCCCAGACAGGACACTATGGCTACACCTTC